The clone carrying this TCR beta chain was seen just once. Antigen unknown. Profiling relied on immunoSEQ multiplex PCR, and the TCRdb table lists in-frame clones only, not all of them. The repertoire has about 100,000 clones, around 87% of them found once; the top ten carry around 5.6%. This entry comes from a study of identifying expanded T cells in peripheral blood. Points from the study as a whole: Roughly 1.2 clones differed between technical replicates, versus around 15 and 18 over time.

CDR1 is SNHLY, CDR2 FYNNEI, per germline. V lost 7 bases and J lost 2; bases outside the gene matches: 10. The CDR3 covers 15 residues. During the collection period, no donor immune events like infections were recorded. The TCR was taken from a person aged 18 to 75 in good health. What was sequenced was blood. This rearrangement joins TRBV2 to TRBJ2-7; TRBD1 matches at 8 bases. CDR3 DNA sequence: TGTGCCAGCAAAGTCGGGACAGGACCAACCTACGAGCAGTACTTC. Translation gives CASKVGTGPTYEQYF.